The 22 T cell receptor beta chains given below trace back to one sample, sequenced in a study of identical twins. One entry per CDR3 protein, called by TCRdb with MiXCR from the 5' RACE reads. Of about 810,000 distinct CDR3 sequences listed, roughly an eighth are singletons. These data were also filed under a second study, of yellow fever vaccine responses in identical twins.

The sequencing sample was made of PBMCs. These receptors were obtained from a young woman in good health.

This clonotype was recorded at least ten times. CDR3 protein: CASSLSITDTQYF. DNA for the CDR3: TGTGCCAGCAGCTTATCAATCACAGATACGCAGTATTTT. The genes are TRBV7-9 and TRBJ2-3; D is uncertain. CDR1 and CDR2 from the germline V gene are SEHNR and FQNEAQ (reference sequence). This CDR3 is 13 amino acids long. V lost 2 bases and J 2 bases, leaving 5 bases between the germline ends.

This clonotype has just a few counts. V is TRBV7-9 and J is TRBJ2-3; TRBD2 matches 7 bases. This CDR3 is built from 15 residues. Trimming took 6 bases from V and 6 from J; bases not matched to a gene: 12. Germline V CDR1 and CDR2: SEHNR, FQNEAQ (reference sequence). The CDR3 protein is CASRLDRIGGDTQYF. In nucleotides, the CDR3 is TGTGCCAGCAGACTCGACAGAATCGGGGGGGATACGCAGTATTTT.

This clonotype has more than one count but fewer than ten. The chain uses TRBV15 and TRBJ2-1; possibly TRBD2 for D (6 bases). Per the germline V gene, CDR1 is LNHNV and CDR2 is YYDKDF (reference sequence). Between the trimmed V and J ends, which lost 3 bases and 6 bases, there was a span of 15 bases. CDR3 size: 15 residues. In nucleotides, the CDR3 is TGTGCCACCAGCAGGCCGACGGGAGTCCCCAATGAGCAGTTCTTC. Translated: CATSRPTGVPNEQFF.

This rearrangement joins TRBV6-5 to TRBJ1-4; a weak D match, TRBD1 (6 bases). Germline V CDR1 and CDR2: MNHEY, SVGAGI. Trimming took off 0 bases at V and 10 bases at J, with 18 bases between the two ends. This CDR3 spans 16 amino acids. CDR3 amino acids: CASSYSGIDRGGKLFF. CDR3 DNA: TGTGCCAGCAGTTACTCAGGGATAGACCGAGGGGGAAAACTGTTTTTT.

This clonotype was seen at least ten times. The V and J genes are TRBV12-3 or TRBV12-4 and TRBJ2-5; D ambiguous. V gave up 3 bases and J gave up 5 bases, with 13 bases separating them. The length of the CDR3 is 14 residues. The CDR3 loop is CASSFILERETQYF. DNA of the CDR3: TGTGCCAGCAGTTTCATCCTAGAGAGGGAGACCCAGTACTTC.

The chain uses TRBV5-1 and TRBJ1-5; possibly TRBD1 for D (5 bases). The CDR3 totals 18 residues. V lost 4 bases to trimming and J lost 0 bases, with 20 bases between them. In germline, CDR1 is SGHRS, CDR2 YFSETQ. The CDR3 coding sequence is TGCGCCAGCAGCCCCACCTTCGGGGCCCAACATAGCAATCAGCCCCAGCATTTT. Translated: CASSPTFGAQHSNQPQHF.

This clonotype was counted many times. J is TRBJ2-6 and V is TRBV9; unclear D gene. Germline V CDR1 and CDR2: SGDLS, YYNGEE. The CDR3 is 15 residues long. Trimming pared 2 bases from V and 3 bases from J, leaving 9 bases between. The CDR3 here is CASSVDGVGANVLTF. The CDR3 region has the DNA TGTGCCAGCAGCGTCGATGGGGTTGGGGCCAACGTCCTGACTTTC.

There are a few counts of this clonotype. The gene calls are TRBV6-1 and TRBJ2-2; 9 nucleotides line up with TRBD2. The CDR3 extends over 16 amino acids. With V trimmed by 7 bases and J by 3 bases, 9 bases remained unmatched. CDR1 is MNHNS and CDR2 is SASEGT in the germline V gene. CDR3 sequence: CASKRAGGAHTGELFF. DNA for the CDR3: TGTGCCAGCAAGAGGGCGGGGGGGGCCCACACCGGGGAGCTGTTTTTT.

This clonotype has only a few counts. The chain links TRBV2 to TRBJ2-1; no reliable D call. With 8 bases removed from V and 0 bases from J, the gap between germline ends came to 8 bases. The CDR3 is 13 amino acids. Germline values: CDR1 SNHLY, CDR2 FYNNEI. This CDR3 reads CASHSNSYNEQFF. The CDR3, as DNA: TGTGCCAGCCATAGTAACTCCTACAATGAGCAGTTCTTC.

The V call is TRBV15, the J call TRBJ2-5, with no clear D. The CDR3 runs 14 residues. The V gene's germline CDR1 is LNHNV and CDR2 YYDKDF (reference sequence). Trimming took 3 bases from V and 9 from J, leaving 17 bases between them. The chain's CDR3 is CATSSPAKSLSQYF. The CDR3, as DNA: TGTGCCACCAGCAGTCCGGCCAAGAGTTTGTCCCAGTACTTC.

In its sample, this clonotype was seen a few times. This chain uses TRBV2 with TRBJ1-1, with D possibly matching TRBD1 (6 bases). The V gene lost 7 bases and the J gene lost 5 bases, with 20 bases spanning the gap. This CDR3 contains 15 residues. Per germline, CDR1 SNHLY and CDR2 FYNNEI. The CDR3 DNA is TGTGCCAGCACTGGGGGCAGGGAAAGGTTTACTGAAGCTTTCTTT. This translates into CASTGGRERFTEAFF.

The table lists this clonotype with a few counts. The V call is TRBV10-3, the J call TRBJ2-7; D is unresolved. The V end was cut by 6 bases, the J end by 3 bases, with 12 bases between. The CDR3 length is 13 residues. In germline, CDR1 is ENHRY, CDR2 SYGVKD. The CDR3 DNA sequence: TGTGCCATCAGCCCAAGTGGGGACTACGAGCAGTACGTC. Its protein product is CAISPSGDYEQYV.

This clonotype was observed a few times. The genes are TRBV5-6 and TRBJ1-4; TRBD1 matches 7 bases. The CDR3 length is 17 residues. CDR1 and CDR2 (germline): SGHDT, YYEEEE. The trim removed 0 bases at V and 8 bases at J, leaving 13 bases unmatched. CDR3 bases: TGTGCCAGCAGCTTGGGCGGGACAGACCTCTTGAGGGAAAAACTGTTTTTT. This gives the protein CASSLGGTDLLREKLFF.

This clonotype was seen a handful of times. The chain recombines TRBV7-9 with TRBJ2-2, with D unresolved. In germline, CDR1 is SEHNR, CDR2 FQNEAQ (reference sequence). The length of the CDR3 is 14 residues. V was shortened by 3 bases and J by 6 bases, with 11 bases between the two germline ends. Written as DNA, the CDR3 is TGTGCCAGCAGCTTTCATGTTGGGTCCGGGGAGCTGTTTTTT. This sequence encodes CASSFHVGSGELFF.

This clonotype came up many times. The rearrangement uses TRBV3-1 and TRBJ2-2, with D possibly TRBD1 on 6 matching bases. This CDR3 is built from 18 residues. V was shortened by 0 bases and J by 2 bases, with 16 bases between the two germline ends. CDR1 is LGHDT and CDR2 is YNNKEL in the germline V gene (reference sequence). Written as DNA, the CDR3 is TGTGCCAGCAGCCAAGACCATCGGACAGAAGAAAACACCGGGGAGCTGTTTTTT. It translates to CASSQDHRTEENTGELFF.

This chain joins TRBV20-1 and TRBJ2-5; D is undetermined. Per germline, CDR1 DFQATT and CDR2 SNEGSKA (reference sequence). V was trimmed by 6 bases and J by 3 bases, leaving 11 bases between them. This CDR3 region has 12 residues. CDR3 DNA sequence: TGCAGTGCAGCCGACAAGGAAGAGACCCAGTACTTC. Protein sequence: CSAADKEETQYF.

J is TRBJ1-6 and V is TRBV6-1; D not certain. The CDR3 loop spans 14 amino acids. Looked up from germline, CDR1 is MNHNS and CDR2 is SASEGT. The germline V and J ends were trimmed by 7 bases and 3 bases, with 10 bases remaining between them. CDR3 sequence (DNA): TGTGCCAGCAAGGAACAGATCTATAATTCACCCCTCCACTTT. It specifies CASKEQIYNSPLHF.

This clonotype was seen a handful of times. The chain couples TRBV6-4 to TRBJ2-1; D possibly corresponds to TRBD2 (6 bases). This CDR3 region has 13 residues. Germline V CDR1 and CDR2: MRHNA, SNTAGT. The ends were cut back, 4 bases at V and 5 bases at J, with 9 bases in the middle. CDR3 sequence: CASSVEGNNEQFF. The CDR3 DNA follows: TGTGCCAGCAGTGTGGAGGGGAACAATGAGCAGTTCTTC.

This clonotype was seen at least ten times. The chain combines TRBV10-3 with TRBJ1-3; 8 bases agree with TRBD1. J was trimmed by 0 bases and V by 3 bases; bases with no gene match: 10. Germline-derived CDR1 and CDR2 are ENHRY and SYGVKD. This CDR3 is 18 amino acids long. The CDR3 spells CAISDPRQGSSSGNTIYF. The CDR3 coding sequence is TGTGCCATCAGTGACCCCAGACAGGGGAGTTCCTCTGGAAACACCATATATTTT.

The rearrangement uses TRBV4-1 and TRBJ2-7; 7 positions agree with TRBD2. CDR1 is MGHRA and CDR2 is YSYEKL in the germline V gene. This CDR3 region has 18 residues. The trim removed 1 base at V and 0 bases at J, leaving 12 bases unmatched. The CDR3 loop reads CASSQVDFAGRTSYEQYF. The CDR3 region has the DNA TGCGCCAGCAGCCAAGTTGATTTCGCCGGGAGGACCTCCTACGAGCAGTACTTC.

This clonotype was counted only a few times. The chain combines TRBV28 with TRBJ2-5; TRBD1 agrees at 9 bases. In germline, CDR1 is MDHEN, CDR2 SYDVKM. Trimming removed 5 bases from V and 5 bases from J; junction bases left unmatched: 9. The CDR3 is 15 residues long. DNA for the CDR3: TGTGCCAGCAGTCTAAGGGACAGGGTGGCGGAGACCCAGTACTTC. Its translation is CASSLRDRVAETQYF. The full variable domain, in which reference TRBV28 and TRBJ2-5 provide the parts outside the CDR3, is DVKVTQSSRYLVKRTGEKVFLECVQDMDHENMFWYRQDPGLGLRLIYFSYDVKMKEKGDIPEGYSVSREKKERFSLILESASTNQTSMYLCASSLRDRVAETQYFGPGTRLLVL.

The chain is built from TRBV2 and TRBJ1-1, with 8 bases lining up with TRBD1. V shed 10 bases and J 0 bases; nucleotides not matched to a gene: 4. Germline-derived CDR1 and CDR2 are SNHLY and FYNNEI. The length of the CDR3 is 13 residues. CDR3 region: CANRQGMNTEAFF. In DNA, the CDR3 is TGTGCCAACCGACAGGGGATGAACACTGAAGCTTTCTTT.